Following are 5 T cell receptor beta chains from one sample sequenced in a study of early T cells in non-severe SARS-CoV-2 infection. TCRdb processed the 5' RACE reads anew with MiXCR; each CDR3 protein has one entry. Among roughly 80,000 distinct CDR3 sequences listed, over 9% were seen once. This sample comprised whole blood, obtained at baseline. The origin of the receptors is an adult who was a healthcare worker with PCR-confirmed SARS-CoV-2 infection or an uninfected control (not recorded which).

This clonotype was seen ten or more times. The gene calls are TRBV6-6 and TRBJ1-5, with D unclear. Germline loops: CDR1 MNHNY, CDR2 SVGAGI (reference sequence). Trimming took off 2 bases at V and 5 bases at J, with 13 bases between the two ends. The CDR3 totals 15 residues. CDR3: CASSYRDGGDQPQHF. The CDR3 DNA reads TGTGCCAGCAGTTACCGAGACGGCGGAGATCAGCCCCAGCATTTT.

Turning to this clonotype: A read error may be the cause here, since a much bigger clone is one base away. J is TRBJ2-7 and V is TRBV12-3 or TRBV12-4, with 12 bases aligning to TRBD2. The CDR3 has 17 residues. In nucleotides, the CDR3 is TGTGCCAGCAGTCCATCGACTAGCGGGGGTTCCCCCTACAAGCAGTACTTC. This gives the protein CASSPSTSGGSPYKQYF.

The chain employs TRBV20-1 and TRBJ2-3; 14 positions agree with TRBD2. The CDR3 runs 18 residues. The germline CDR1 and CDR2 sequences are DFQATT and SNEGSKA (reference sequence). The ends lost 5 bases at V and 0 bases at J; junction bases unmatched: 10. The CDR3 nucleotides read TGCAGTGCTTTTTCCGGGACTAGCGGGGGCCCTAGCACAGATACGCAGTATTTT. Translated, it gives CSAFSGTSGGPSTDTQYF.

This clonotype turned up a few times. The chain recombines TRBV10-3 with TRBJ2-7; D may be TRBD2 (6 bases). Per germline, CDR1 ENHRY and CDR2 SYGVKD. This CDR3 region has 15 residues. Trimming removed 7 bases from V and 4 bases from J, with 20 bases in between. CDR3 bases: TGTGCCATCAATGACCCAGGGAGGCCAACATACGAGCAGTACTTC. The encoded protein is CAINDPGRPTYEQYF.

This clonotype was observed a handful of times. The chain uses TRBV7-9 and TRBJ1-1; D is perhaps TRBD1 (5 bases). CDR1 is SEHNR and CDR2 is FQNEAQ in the germline V gene (reference sequence). The CDR3 consists of 11 residues. Trimming removed 8 bases at V and 4 bases at J, with 8 bases between. This CDR3 reads CASGTITEAFF. CDR3 in DNA: TGTGCCAGCGGGACCATCACTGAAGCTTTCTTT.